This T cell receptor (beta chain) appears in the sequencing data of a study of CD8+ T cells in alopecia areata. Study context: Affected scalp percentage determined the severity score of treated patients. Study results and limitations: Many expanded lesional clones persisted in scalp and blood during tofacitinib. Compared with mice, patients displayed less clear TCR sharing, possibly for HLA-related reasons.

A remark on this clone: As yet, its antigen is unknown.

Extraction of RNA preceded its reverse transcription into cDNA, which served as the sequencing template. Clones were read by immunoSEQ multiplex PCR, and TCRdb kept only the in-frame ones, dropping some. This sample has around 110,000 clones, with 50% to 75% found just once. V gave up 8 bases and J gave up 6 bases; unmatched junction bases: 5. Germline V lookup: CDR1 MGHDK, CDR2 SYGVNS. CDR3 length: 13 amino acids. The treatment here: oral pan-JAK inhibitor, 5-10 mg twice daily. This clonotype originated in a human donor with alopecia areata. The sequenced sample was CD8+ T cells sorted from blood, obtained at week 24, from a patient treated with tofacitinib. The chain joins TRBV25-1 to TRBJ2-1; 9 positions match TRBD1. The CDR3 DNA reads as TGTGCCAGCGGGCCGGGACAGGGCAATGAGCAGTTCTTC. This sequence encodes CASGPGQGNEQFF.